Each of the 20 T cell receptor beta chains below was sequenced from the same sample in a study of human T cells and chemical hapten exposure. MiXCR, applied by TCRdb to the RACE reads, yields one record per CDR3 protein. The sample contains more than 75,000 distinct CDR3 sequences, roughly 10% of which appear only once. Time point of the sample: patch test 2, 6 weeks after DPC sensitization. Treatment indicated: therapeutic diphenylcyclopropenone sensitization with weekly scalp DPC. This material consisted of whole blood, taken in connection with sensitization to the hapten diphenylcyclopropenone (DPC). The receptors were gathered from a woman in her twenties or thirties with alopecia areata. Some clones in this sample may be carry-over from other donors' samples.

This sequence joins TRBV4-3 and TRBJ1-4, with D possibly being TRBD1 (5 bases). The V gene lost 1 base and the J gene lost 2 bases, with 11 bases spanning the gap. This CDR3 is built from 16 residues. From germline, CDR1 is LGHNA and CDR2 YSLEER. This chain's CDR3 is CASSQVGVATNEKLFF. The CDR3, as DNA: TGCGCCAGCAGCCAAGTGGGGGTAGCGACTAATGAAAAACTGTTTTTT.

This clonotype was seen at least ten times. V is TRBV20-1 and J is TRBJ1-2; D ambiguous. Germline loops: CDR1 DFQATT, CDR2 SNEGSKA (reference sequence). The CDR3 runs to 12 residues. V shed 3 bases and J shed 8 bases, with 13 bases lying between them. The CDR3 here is CSASNILAGYTF. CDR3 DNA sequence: TGCAGTGCTAGTAACATCCTGGCCGGCTACACCTTC.

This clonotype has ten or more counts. CDR3: CASSLPTGTAPTSSYNEQFF. The CDR3 bases are TGTGCCAGCAGCTTACCCACTGGGACAGCACCCACCAGCTCCTACAATGAGCAGTTCTTC. The chain carries TRBV7-3 and TRBJ2-1; 7 positions match TRBD1. CDR3 length: 20 residues. The V and J ends lost 2 bases and 0 bases, in that order; junction bases with no gene match: 16. Germline-derived CDR1 and CDR2 are SGHTA and FQGTGA.

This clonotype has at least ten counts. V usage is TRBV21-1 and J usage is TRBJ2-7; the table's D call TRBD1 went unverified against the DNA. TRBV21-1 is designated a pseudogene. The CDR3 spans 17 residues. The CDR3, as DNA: TGTGCCAGCAGCAAAAGGACGGGGACAGGGGCCTCCTACGAGCAGTACTTC. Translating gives CASSKRTGTGASYEQYF.

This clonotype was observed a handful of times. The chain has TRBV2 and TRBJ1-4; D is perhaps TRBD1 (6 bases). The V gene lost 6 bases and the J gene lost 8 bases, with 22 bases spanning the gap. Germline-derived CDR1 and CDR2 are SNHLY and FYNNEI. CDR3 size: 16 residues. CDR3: CASRNLGARGGEKLFF. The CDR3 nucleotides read TGTGCCAGCAGGAACCTGGGGGCGCGGGGAGGCGAAAAACTGTTTTTT. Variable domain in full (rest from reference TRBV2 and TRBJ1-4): EPEVTQTPSHQVTQMGQEVILRCVPISNHLYFYWYRQILGQKVEFLVSFYNNEISEKSEIFDDQFSVERPDGSNFTLKIRSTKLEDSAMYFCASRNLGARGGEKLFFGSGTQLSVL.

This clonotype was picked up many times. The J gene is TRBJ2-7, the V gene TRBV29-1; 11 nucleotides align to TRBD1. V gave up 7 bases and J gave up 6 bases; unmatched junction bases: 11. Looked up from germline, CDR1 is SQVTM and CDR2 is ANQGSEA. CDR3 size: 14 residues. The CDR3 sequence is CSAGQGAGMSEQYF. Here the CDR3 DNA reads TGCAGCGCTGGACAGGGGGCGGGGATGAGCGAGCAGTACTTC.

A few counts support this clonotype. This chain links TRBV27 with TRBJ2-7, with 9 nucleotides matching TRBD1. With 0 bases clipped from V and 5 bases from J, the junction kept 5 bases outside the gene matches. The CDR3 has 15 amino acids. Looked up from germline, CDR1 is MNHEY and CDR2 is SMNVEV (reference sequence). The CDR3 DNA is TGTGCCAGCAGTTTATCTGGGACAGGGCCCCACGAGCAGTACTTC. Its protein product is CASSLSGTGPHEQYF.

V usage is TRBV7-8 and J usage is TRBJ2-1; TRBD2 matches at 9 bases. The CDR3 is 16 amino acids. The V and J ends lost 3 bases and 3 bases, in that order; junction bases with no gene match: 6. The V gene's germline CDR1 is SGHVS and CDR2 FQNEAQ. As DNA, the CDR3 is TGTGCCAGCAGCTTCGGCGTGCGGGAGGGCTACAATGAGCAGTTCTTC. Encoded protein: CASSFGVREGYNEQFF.

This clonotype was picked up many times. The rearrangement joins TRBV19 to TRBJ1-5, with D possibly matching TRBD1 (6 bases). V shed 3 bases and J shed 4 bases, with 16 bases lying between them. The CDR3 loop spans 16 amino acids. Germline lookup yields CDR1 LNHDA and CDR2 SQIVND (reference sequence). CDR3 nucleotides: TGTGCCAGTAGTATTACAGGACAGATACTAAATCAGCCCCAGCATTTT. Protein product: CASSITGQILNQPQHF.

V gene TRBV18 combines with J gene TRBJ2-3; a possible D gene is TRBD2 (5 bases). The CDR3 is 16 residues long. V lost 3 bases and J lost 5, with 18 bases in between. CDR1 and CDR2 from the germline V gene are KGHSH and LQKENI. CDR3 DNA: TGTGCCAGCTCACCTTCCTCGCGGGTTGATTTAGATACGCAGTATTTT. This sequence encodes CASSPSSRVDLDTQYF.

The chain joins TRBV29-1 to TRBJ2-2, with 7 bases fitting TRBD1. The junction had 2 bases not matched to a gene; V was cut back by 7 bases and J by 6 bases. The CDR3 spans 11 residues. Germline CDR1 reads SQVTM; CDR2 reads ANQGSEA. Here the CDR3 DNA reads TGCAGCGCTCAGGGGGCCGGGGAGCTGTTTTTT. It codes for CSAQGAGELFF.

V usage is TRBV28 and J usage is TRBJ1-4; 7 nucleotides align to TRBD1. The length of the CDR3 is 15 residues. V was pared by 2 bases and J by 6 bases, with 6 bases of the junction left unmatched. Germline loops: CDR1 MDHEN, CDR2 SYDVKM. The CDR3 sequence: CASSLAGTDDEKLFF. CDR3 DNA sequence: TGTGCCAGCAGTTTAGCCGGGACAGATGATGAAAAACTGTTTTTT.

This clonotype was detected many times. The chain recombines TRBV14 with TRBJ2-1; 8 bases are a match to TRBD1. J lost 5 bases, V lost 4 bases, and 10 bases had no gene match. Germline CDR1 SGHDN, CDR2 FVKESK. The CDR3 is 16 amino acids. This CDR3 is CASSLIPGQANNEQFF. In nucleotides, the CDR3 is TGTGCCAGCAGCCTTATACCGGGACAGGCCAACAATGAGCAGTTCTTC.

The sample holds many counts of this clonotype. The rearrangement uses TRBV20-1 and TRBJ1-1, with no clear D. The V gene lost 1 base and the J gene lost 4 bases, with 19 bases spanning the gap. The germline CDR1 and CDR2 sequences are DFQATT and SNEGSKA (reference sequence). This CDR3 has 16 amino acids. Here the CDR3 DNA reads TGCAGTGCTAGAGCTGCCAACCGGGCCTGGAGCACTGAAGCTTTCTTT. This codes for CSARAANRAWSTEAFF.

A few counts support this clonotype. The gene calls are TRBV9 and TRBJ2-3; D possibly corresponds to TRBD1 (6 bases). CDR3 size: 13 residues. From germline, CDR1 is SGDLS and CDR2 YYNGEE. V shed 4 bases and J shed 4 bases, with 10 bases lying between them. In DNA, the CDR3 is TGTGCCAGCAGCACCAGGACAGCAGATACGCAGTATTTT. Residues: CASSTRTADTQYF.

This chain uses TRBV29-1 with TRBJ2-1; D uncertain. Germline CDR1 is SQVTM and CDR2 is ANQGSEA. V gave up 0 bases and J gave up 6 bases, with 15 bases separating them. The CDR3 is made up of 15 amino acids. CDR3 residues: CSVEDPRLGSNEQFF. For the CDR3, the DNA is TGCAGCGTTGAAGATCCCAGGCTTGGGTCCAATGAGCAGTTCTTC.

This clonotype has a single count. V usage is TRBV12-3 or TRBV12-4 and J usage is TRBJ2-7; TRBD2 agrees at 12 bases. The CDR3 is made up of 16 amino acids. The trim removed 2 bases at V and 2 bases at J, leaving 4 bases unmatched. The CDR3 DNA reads TGTGCCAGCAGTTTACTAGCGGGAGGGCCCCCCTACGAGCAGTACTTC. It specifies CASSLLAGGPPYEQYF.

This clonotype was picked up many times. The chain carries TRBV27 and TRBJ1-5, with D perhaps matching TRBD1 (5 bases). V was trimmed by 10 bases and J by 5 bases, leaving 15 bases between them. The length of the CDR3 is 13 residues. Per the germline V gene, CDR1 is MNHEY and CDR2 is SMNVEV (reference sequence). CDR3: CATRSGPHQPQHF. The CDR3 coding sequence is TGTGCCACCAGGTCGGGGCCCCATCAGCCCCAGCATTTT.

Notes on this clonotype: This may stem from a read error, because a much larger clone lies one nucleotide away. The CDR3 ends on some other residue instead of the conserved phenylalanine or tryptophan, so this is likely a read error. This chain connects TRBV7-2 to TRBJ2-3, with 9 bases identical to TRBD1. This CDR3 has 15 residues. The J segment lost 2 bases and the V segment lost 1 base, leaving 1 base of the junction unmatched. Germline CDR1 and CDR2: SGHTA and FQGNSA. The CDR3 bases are TGTGCCAGCAGCTTAGACAGGGGGCACACAGATACGCAGTATATT. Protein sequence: CASSLDRGHTDTQYI.

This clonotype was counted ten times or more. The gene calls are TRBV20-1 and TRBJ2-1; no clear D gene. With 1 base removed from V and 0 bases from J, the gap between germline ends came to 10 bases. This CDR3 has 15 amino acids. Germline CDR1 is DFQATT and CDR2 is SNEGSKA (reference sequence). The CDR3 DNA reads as TGCAGTGCTAGAGGCAGTCGTAGCTCCTACAATGAGCAGTTCTTC. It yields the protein CSARGSRSSYNEQFF.